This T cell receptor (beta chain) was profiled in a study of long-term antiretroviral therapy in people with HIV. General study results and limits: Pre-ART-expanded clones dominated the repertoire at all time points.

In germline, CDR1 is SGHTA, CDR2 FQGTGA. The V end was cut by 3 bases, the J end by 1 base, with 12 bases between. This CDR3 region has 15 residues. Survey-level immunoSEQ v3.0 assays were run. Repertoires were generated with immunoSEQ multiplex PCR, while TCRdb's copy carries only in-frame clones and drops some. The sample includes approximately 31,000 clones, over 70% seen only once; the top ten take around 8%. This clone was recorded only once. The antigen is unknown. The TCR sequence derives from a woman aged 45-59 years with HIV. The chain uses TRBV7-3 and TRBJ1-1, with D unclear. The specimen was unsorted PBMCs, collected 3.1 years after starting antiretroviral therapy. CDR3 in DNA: TGTGCCAGCAGCTTTCTTCTCCGCAGGAACACTGAAGCTTTCTTT. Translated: CASSFLLRRNTEAFF.